One and the same sample provided the 23 T cell receptor beta chains below, sequenced in a study of cytomegalovirus exposure and HLA in healthy donors (dated by TCRdb to about 2017). Library prep was done by the immunoSEQ multiplex PCR assay. For the multiplex PCR, a mixture combining 60 forward primers for TCR Vbeta segments and 13 reverse primers for TCR Jbeta segments was used. TCRdb took over this immuneACCESS table, retaining in-frame rearrangements with V and J assigned. Such tables are incomplete; in checked studies, under half of the missing clones stem from an unresolved V gene, and the remainder is unexplained. For this sample the table gives over 70,000 clones, of which about 80% were detected only once. The top ten hold around 25% of the sample. Sequenced sample: PBMCs. The receptors originated from a woman between 45 and 65 years old in good health and CMV-seropositive.

This chain connects TRBV30 to TRBJ2-5; 9 bases match TRBD2. This CDR3 is built from 14 residues. Germline V gene sequence: CDR1 GTSNPN, CDR2 SVGIG (reference sequence). Trimming took 3 bases from V and 6 from J; bases not matched to a gene: 8. DNA for the CDR3: TGTGCCTGGAGCGGTAGCGGGAGCAAACAGACCCAGTACTTC. The encoded protein is CAWSGSGSKQTQYF.

The rearrangement joins TRBV9 to TRBJ2-5; tentatively, D is TRBD1 (6 bases). CDR1 SGDLS and CDR2 YYNGEE come from the germline V gene. This CDR3 is built from 16 residues. Trimming stripped 0 bases from V and 1 base from J, with 13 bases between. The CDR3 loop is CASSVAGLRGQETQYF. Written as DNA, the CDR3 is TGTGCCAGCAGCGTAGCAGGACTCAGGGGCCAAGAGACCCAGTACTTC.

This clone was recorded a few times. The CDR3 region has the DNA TGTGCCTCTAACAGGGTTGAGATGGATGGCTACACCTTC. It yields the protein CASNRVEMDGYTF. The gene calls are TRBV30 and TRBJ1-2; D may be TRBD1 (6 bases). V was pared by 7 bases and J by 6 bases, with 18 bases between. Germline assignment: CDR1 GTSNPN and CDR2 SVGIG (reference sequence). The CDR3 extends over 13 amino acids.

The chain combines TRBV4-2 with TRBJ1-3; D ambiguous. CDR1 is LGHNA, CDR2 YNFKEQ, per germline. The CDR3 length is 16 residues. V lost 0 bases and J 0 bases, leaving 9 bases between the germline ends. CDR3 amino acids: CASSQDLVSSGNTIYF. The CDR3 coding sequence is TGTGCCAGCAGCCAAGATTTAGTGAGCTCTGGAAACACCATATATTTT.

This chain connects TRBV7-9 to TRBJ2-5, with D possibly being TRBD1 (5 bases). The CDR3 sequence is 15 residues long. The V and J ends lost 2 bases and 5 bases respectively, with 15 bases between them. From germline, CDR1 is SEHNR and CDR2 FQNEAQ (reference sequence). This CDR3 reads CASSLSSVRAETQYF. DNA for the CDR3: TGTGCCAGCAGCTTAAGTAGTGTCAGGGCGGAGACCCAGTACTTC.

This clone was detected a few times. The chain employs TRBV9 and TRBJ2-1; 12 bases are shared with TRBD2. The germline gives CDR1 SGDLS, CDR2 YYNGEE. The junction had 6 bases not matched to a gene; V was cut back by 4 bases and J by 1 base. The CDR3 runs 17 residues. In DNA, the CDR3 is TGTGCCAGCAGCTTACAGGGACTAGCGGGTTCCTACAATGAGCAGTTCTTC. Protein product: CASSLQGLAGSYNEQFF.

This clone is a singleton in its sample. This rearrangement joins TRBV6-5 to TRBJ2-5; 9 bases fit TRBD1. The CDR3 is 16 residues long. CDR1 and CDR2 (germline): MNHEY, SVGAGI. V shed 3 bases, J shed 4 bases, and the junction held 9 bases outside the gene matches. The CDR3 region is CASSYEPGQGPETQYF. CDR3 sequence (DNA): TGTGCCAGCAGTTATGAACCGGGACAGGGCCCAGAGACCCAGTACTTC.

The chain recombines TRBV4-1 with TRBJ2-7, with D possibly TRBD1 on 6 matching bases. Germline V CDR1 and CDR2: MGHRA, YSYEKL. The CDR3 is 15 amino acids. Deletions cut 1 base from V and 2 bases from J, with 12 bases between. Here the CDR3 reads CASSQVFQGTYEQYF. The CDR3 coding sequence is TGCGCCAGCAGCCAAGTGTTCCAGGGGACCTACGAGCAGTACTTC.

In its sample, this clone was seen a few times. The rearrangement uses TRBV6-5 and TRBJ2-7; 8 positions agree with TRBD1. Per germline, CDR1 MNHEY and CDR2 SVGAGI. V was clipped by 5 bases and J by 2 bases; unmatched bases: 5. This CDR3 region has 14 residues. CDR3 region: CASSKLTGAYEQYV. In DNA form, the CDR3 reads TGTGCCAGCAGTAAACTGACAGGGGCCTACGAGCAGTACGTC.

V gene TRBV7-9 combines with J gene TRBJ2-3, with 8 bases lining up with TRBD2. CDR3 length equals 17 residues. CDR1 and CDR2 from the germline V gene are SEHNR and FQNEAQ (reference sequence). V shed 4 bases and J 0 bases; nucleotides not matched to a gene: 9. CDR3 loop: CASSYGILAESTDTQYF. In DNA form, the CDR3 reads TGTGCCAGCAGCTACGGGATACTAGCGGAGAGCACAGATACGCAGTATTTT. Full variable domain (remainder filled in from reference TRBV7-9 and TRBJ2-3): DTGVSQNPRHKITKRGQNVTFRCDPISEHNRLYWYRQTLGQGPEFLTYFQNEAQLEKSRLLSDRFSAERPKGSFSTLEIQRTEQGDSAMYLCASSYGILAESTDTQYFGPGTRLTVL.

Only one count was recorded for this clone. The rearrangement links TRBV18 to TRBJ2-2; D perhaps matches TRBD2 (5 bases). The germline gives CDR1 KGHSH, CDR2 LQKENI. Trimming took off 3 bases at V and 3 bases at J, with 17 bases between the two ends. The CDR3 contains 17 residues. The CDR3 region has the DNA TGTGCCAGCTCACCCCAAGGAGGAACGGGGTACACCGGGGAGCTGTTTTTT. This sequence encodes CASSPQGGTGYTGELFF. The whole variable domain, remainder taken from reference TRBV18 and TRBJ2-2, is NAGVMQNPRHLVRRRGQEARLRCSPMKGHSHVYWYRQLPEEGLKFMVYLQKENIIDESGMPKERFSAEFPKEGPSILRIQQVVRGDSAAYFCASSPQGGTGYTGELFFGEGSRLTVL.

The chain is built from TRBV7-9 and TRBJ2-5, with TRBD1 matching 8 bases. The V and J ends lost 1 base and 2 bases, in that order; junction bases with no gene match: 6. The CDR3 runs to 16 residues. Germline V gene sequence: CDR1 SEHNR, CDR2 FQNEAQ (reference sequence). The CDR3 protein is CASSLEAGGYQETQYF. The CDR3 DNA reads TGTGCCAGCAGCTTAGAAGCAGGGGGCTATCAAGAGACCCAGTACTTC.

The chain combines TRBV19 with TRBJ1-3, with D hard to call. Trimming removed 6 bases at V and 0 bases at J, with 15 bases between. From germline, CDR1 is LNHDA and CDR2 SQIVND (reference sequence). The CDR3 extends over 16 amino acids. The CDR3 DNA reads TGTGCCAGTAGCCTCCCTTGGGCCCGCTCTGGAAACACCATATATTTT. This gives the protein CASSLPWARSGNTIYF.

The rearrangement links TRBV6-1 to TRBJ1-2; TRBD1 aligns across 7 bases. The CDR3 sequence is 16 residues long. Germline trimming cut 2 bases from V and 7 bases from J; bases unmatched to any gene: 13. The V gene's germline CDR1 is MNHNS and CDR2 SASEGT. CDR3 sequence (DNA): TGTGCCAGCAGTGAACTCCCGGGGGCAGGGGGAAGTGGCTACACCTTC. This translates into CASSELPGAGGSGYTF.

The chain combines TRBV5-4 with TRBJ1-5, with D possibly matching TRBD1 (6 bases). The CDR3 consists of 13 residues. The V gene's germline CDR1 is SGHNT and CDR2 YYREEE (reference sequence). V was shortened by 3 bases and J by 5 bases, with 9 bases between the two germline ends. DNA for the CDR3: TGTGCCAGCAGCTGGGGGCGGGATCAGCCCCAGCATTTT. Its translation: CASSWGRDQPQHF.

This chain links TRBV9 with TRBJ2-2, with 10 bases fitting TRBD2. Germline loops: CDR1 SGDLS, CDR2 YYNGEE. The CDR3 consists of 16 residues. Trimming removed 0 bases from V and 6 bases from J; junction bases left unmatched: 5. CDR3 DNA: TGTGCCAGCAGCGTAGCGTCTAGCGGGGGTCCCGGGGAGCTGTTTTTT. Translation gives CASSVASSGGPGELFF.

CDR3 DNA sequence: TGTGCCAGCACTCCCGCTGGAGCGGGCTACAATGAGCAGTTCTTC. Residues: CASTPAGAGYNEQFF. This sequence joins TRBV27 and TRBJ2-1, with a possible D match to TRBD2 (6 bases). The germline gives CDR1 MNHEY, CDR2 SMNVEV (reference sequence). V was shortened by 7 bases and J by 3 bases, with 16 bases between the two germline ends. CDR3 length: 15 amino acids.

This clone was counted between two and nine times. The V and J genes are TRBV14 and TRBJ1-5; 11 nucleotides match TRBD1. The germline gives CDR1 SGHDN, CDR2 FVKESK. The CDR3 contains 18 residues. V trimming: 0 bases; J trimming: 0 bases; junction bases outside the gene matches: 4. CDR3 sequence: CASSQDRDRGFSNQPQHF. In nucleotides, the CDR3 is TGTGCCAGCAGCCAAGATAGGGACAGGGGGTTTAGCAATCAGCCCCAGCATTTT.

The chain has TRBV2 and TRBJ2-1; 7 nucleotides align to TRBD1. CDR3 length: 13 residues. With V trimmed by 8 bases and J by 9 bases, 10 bases remained unmatched. CDR1 and CDR2 from the germline V gene are SNHLY and FYNNEI. The CDR3 reads CASADRGRGEQFF. CDR3 in DNA: TGTGCCAGCGCGGATAGGGGGCGCGGTGAGCAGTTCTTC.

The chain is built from TRBV7-9 and TRBJ1-1; D gene uncertain. Trimming stripped 0 bases from V and 6 bases from J, with 2 bases between. Germline CDR1 SEHNR, CDR2 FQNEAQ (reference sequence). The CDR3 is 11 amino acids. The CDR3 here is CASSLAAEAFF. Written as DNA, the CDR3 is TGTGCCAGCAGCTTAGCCGCTGAAGCTTTCTTT.

The CDR3 DNA sequence: TGTGCCAGCAAAAGAGGGGGCCGGGGTTTCATCTCTAGCACAGATACGCAGTATTTT. This gives the protein CASKRGGRGFISSTDTQYF. The V call is TRBV27, the J call TRBJ2-3; 7 bases map to TRBD1. Germline values: CDR1 MNHEY, CDR2 SMNVEV (reference sequence). After removal of 7 bases from V and 0 bases from J, the junction contained 19 bases not matched to a gene. This CDR3 region has 19 residues.

The chain couples TRBV6-1 to TRBJ2-4; weak D call: TRBD1 (8 bases). Germline CDR1 reads MNHNS; CDR2 reads SASEGT. V lost 4 bases to trimming and J lost 5 bases, with 18 bases between them. The CDR3 has 16 residues. This chain's CDR3 is CASSVHRTGRENIQYF. In DNA, the CDR3 is TGTGCCAGCAGTGTCCACCGGACAGGGAGGGAAAACATTCAGTACTTC.

The chain uses TRBV5-1 and TRBJ1-2; D is perhaps TRBD1 (5 bases). V dropped 4 bases and J dropped 4 bases, with 8 bases sitting between them. CDR1 and CDR2 from the germline V gene are SGHRS and YFSETQ. The length of the CDR3 is 12 residues. As DNA, the CDR3 is TGCGCCAGCAGCCAGGACACCTATGGCTACACCTTC. It translates to CASSQDTYGYTF.